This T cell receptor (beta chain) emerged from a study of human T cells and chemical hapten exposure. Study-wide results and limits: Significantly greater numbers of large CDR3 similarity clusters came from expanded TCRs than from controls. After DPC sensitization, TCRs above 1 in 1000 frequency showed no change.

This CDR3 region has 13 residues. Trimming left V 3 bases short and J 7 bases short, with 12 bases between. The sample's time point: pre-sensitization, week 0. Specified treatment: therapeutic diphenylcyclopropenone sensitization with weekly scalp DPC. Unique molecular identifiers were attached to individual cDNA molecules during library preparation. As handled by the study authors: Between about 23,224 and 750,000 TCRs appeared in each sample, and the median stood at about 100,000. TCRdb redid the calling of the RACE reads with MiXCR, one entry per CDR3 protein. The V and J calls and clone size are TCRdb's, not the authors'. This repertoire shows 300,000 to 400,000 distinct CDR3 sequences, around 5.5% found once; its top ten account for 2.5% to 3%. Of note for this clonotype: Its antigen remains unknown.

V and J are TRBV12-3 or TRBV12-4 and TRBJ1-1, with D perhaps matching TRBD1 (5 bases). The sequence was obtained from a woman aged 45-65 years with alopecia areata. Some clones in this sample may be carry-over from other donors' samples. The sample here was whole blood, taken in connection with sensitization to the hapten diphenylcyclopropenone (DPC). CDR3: CASSLLGGGEAFF. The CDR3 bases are TGTGCCAGCAGTTTGCTTGGGGGTGGTGAAGCTTTCTTT.